A selection of T cell receptor beta chains follows, all from one sample in a study of shared clonotypes between healthy human individuals. Method: immunoSEQ multiplex PCR; TCRdb's copy keeps in-frame clones and lacks some. The table records 2,100,000 or so clones, approximately 94% of them present only once. The sample consisted of naive CD4+ T cells sorted from blood. The origin of the receptors is a man aged 18 to 30 in good health. Each CDR3 is given without its conserved first and last residue. Fields, in order: CDR3 protein, J gene, V gene.

CDR3 protein: ASSLGVAGGPDTQY; J gene: TRBJ2-3; V gene: TRBV7-9
CDR3 protein: ASSPGTVYSGNTIY; J gene: TRBJ1-3; V gene: TRBV18
CDR3 protein: ASSLGGVKGITEAF; J gene: TRBJ1-1; V gene: TRBV5-4
CDR3 protein: SVEDRVGEQY; J gene: TRBJ2-7; V gene: TRBV29-1
CDR3 protein: ASSSGQERGNTIY; J gene: TRBJ1-3; V gene: TRBV7-8
CDR3 protein: ASSPGAGAVDEQF; J gene: TRBJ2-1; V gene: TRBV7-9
CDR3 protein: ASRQQGEYYGYT; J gene: TRBJ1-2; V gene: TRBV5-6
CDR3 protein: ASSLSRINSPLH; J gene: TRBJ1-6; V gene: TRBV27
CDR3 protein: ARGGQGGSEQY; J gene: TRBJ2-7; V gene: TRBV30
CDR3 protein: AISLGYEQY; J gene: TRBJ2-7; V gene: TRBV10-3
CDR3 protein: DTWRAF; J gene: TRBJ1-1; V gene: TRBV27
CDR3 protein: ASSYRTGLTDTQY; J gene: TRBJ2-3; V gene: TRBV6-6
CDR3 protein: ASSPRAANTEAF; J gene: TRBJ1-1; V gene: TRBV18
CDR3 protein: ASSRDSSTDTQY; J gene: TRBJ2-3; V gene: TRBV5-1
CDR3 protein: ATSRQGGLTDTQY; J gene: TRBJ2-3; V gene: TRBV15
CDR3 protein: ASSRSGTQSPLH; J gene: TRBJ1-6; V gene: TRBV9
CDR3 protein: ASSFGLAVNEQY; J gene: TRBJ2-7; V gene: TRBV7-2
CDR3 protein: ASSESNSVGLETQY; J gene: TRBJ2-5; V gene: TRBV10-1
CDR3 protein: ASSSQGTQY; J gene: TRBJ2-7; V gene: TRBV5-1
CDR3 protein: ASSYPERVWQPQH; J gene: TRBJ1-5; V gene: TRBV28
CDR3 protein: ASSLPPLGQGASTNEKLF; J gene: TRBJ1-4; V gene: TRBV5-1
CDR3 protein: AWSEDAAGGYT; J gene: TRBJ1-2; V gene: TRBV30
CDR3 protein: ASSPGLAGDHEQF; J gene: TRBJ2-1; V gene: TRBV18
CDR3 protein: ASSFDKGLAKNIQY; J gene: TRBJ2-4; V gene: TRBV5-6
CDR3 protein: ASTRTSGGNEQF; J gene: TRBJ2-1; V gene: TRBV6-5
CDR3 protein: ASRDYRQRRVSGANVLT; J gene: TRBJ2-6; V gene: TRBV11-2
CDR3 protein: ASSPLYSRVSYQETQY; J gene: TRBJ2-5; V gene: TRBV18
CDR3 protein: ASTRRRGLLAGGSSYEQY; J gene: TRBJ2-7; V gene: TRBV30
CDR3 protein: ASSAAYEQY; J gene: TRBJ2-7; V gene: TRBV7-2
CDR3 protein: ASKTDTDTQY; J gene: TRBJ2-3; V gene: TRBV6-5
CDR3 protein: ASSLAMGTGYEQY; J gene: TRBJ2-7; V gene: TRBV5-6
CDR3 protein: AWRIQGNEKLF; J gene: TRBJ1-4; V gene: TRBV30
CDR3 protein: ASSLQATNEKLF; J gene: TRBJ1-4; V gene: TRBV7-6
CDR3 protein: ASSPWTSGGVIAKNIQY; J gene: TRBJ2-4; V gene: TRBV7-6
CDR3 protein: ASSLEAGRAQETQY; J gene: TRBJ2-5; V gene: TRBV11-2
CDR3 protein: ASSKGGTSPYEQY; J gene: TRBJ2-7; V gene: TRBV5-4
CDR3 protein: ASSAAGGMTGELF; J gene: TRBJ2-2; V gene: TRBV6-1
CDR3 protein: ASSLGFTNTGELF; J gene: TRBJ2-2; V gene: TRBV7-9
CDR3 protein: ASRRGGVNYGYT; J gene: TRBJ1-2; V gene: TRBV6-5
CDR3 protein: ASSPGLGSETQY; J gene: TRBJ2-5; V gene: TRBV7-2
CDR3 protein: ASSLTGGDIQY; J gene: TRBJ2-4; V gene: TRBV5-4
CDR3 protein: SVIRWDVDEQF; J gene: TRBJ2-1; V gene: TRBV29-1
CDR3 protein: ASKTTGRSQPQH; J gene: TRBJ1-5; V gene: TRBV27
CDR3 protein: ASSQMKEWFEQY; J gene: TRBJ2-7; V gene: TRBV11-2
CDR3 protein: ASRGDRGSTGELF; J gene: TRBJ2-2; V gene: TRBV10-1
CDR3 protein: ASSPAGRAGELF; J gene: TRBJ2-2; V gene: TRBV7-2
CDR3 protein: ASSLDSATNEKLF; J gene: TRBJ1-4; V gene: TRBV5-4
CDR3 protein: ASSSTGWGGTEAF; J gene: TRBJ1-1; V gene: TRBV28
CDR3 protein: ASSRRSTGSPNEQY; J gene: TRBJ2-7; V gene: TRBV5-4
CDR3 protein: ASSGGSGGTGIRDEQF; J gene: TRBJ2-1; V gene: TRBV4-1
CDR3 protein: ASSLGGQGAYEQY; J gene: TRBJ2-7; V gene: TRBV5-1